Each of the 20 T cell receptor beta chains below was sequenced from the same sample in a study of T cells in Graves' hyperthyroidism and ophthalmopathy. There were TCR beta CDR3 regions amplified from RNA transcripts. TCR CDR3 regions were first amplified by RT-PCR with HTBI primers. Via MiXCR, TCRdb re-called the multiplex PCR reads, giving one row per CDR3 protein. The repertoire holds around 290,000 distinct CDR3 sequences, with approximately 15% as singletons. The sample was blood. The receptor set was obtained from a woman between 40 and 55 years old with Graves' hyperthyroidism.

Many counts were recorded for this clonotype. This chain uses TRBV11-2 with TRBJ1-1, with D possibly matching TRBD1 (5 bases). Per germline, CDR1 SGHAT and CDR2 FQNNGV. This CDR3 spans 12 amino acids. V lost 5 bases and J 11 bases, leaving 15 bases between the germline ends. CDR3 bases: TGTGCCAGCAGCCCCCGGACGGGGACCGCTTTCTTT. This gives the protein CASSPRTGTAFF.

The chain couples TRBV14 to TRBJ2-5, with TRBD2 as a possible D gene (6 bases). The CDR3 contains 15 residues. CDR1 SGHDN and CDR2 FVKESK come from the germline V gene. Trimming took 3 bases from V and 6 from J, leaving 17 bases between them. The CDR3 protein is CASSHRFEGGKTQYF. The CDR3 DNA reads TGTGCCAGCAGCCACCGTTTCGAAGGAGGGAAGACCCAGTACTTC.

This clonotype was seen more than once but under ten times. V usage is TRBV29-1 and J usage is TRBJ1-6, with D tentatively TRBD1 (6 bases). The CDR3 is 14 residues long. Germline-derived CDR1 and CDR2 are SQVTM and ANQGSEA. CDR3 nucleotides: TGCAGAAGGGGGGATGGCTCCTATAATTCACCCCTCCACTTT. Its protein product is CRRGDGSYNSPLHF.

This clonotype was counted ten times or more. This rearrangement joins TRBV2 to TRBJ1-1; 8 nucleotides align to TRBD1. CDR1 and CDR2 (germline): SNHLY, FYNNEI. The CDR3 has 14 residues. V was pared by 5 bases and J by 7 bases, with 9 bases of the junction left unmatched. In nucleotides, the CDR3 is TGTGCCAGCAGTCTCCGGACAGGGCCAGGTGAAGCTTTCTTT. Translated: CASSLRTGPGEAFF.

Note on this clonotype: A much larger clone differs from this one at a single base, so this may be a read error. No conserved phenylalanine or tryptophan is present at the end of the CDR3, so a read error is the likely explanation. The V call is TRBV29-1, the J call TRBJ2-3, with 12 bases that match TRBD2. Germline lookup yields CDR1 SQVTM and CDR2 ANQGSEA. The CDR3 totals 14 residues. The V segment lost 7 bases and the J segment 4 bases; nucleotides outside the gene matches: 6. In nucleotides, the CDR3 is TGCAGCGGGGCGACTAGCGGGAGCTCAGATACGCAGTATCTT. Translation gives CSGATSGSSDTQYL.

This clonotype was detected ten times or more. J is TRBJ1-1 and V is TRBV28; D might be TRBD1 (6 bases). V lost 5 bases, J lost 0 bases, and 16 bases lay in between. CDR1 is MDHEN and CDR2 is SYDVKM in the germline V gene. This CDR3 region has 16 residues. CDR3 sequence: CASSQEGQPLNTEAFF. In DNA form, the CDR3 reads TGTGCCAGCAGTCAAGAAGGACAGCCACTGAACACTGAAGCTTTCTTT.

In its sample, this clonotype was seen many times. This chain links TRBV9 with TRBJ1-2; no clear D. This CDR3 has 14 amino acids. Germline V gene data show CDR1 as SGDLS and CDR2 as YYNGEE. V was cut by 3 bases and J by 6 bases, with 15 bases left in between. The CDR3 region is CASSGNRNLNGYTF. For the CDR3, the DNA is TGTGCCAGCAGCGGAAACCGGAATCTGAATGGCTACACCTTC.

V is TRBV9 and J is TRBJ2-5, with unresolved D. The V end lost 3 bases, the J end lost 1 base, and 7 bases lay between the germline ends. The CDR3 has 13 amino acids. CDR1 and CDR2 (germline): SGDLS, YYNGEE. The CDR3 loop reads CASSARLQETQYF. The CDR3 DNA is TGTGCCAGCAGCGCCAGGCTCCAAGAGACCCAGTACTTC.

The rearrangement joins TRBV2 to TRBJ1-1; D unclear. The CDR3 has 12 amino acids. From germline, CDR1 is SNHLY and CDR2 FYNNEI. Between the trimmed V and J ends, which lost 10 bases and 1 base, there was a span of 10 bases. CDR3 bases: TGTGCCACCCGGGAGGCGAACACTGAAGCTTTCTTT. Its protein product is CATREANTEAFF.

This chain uses TRBV6-1 with TRBJ2-2; 8 bases map to TRBD1. The CDR3 totals 13 residues. Germline CDR1 is MNHNS and CDR2 is SASEGT. Unmatched junction bases numbered 3, after V lost 6 bases and J lost 6 bases. CDR3 DNA: TGTGCCAGCAGGAAGACAGGGGCCGGGGAGCTGTTTTTT. Residues: CASRKTGAGELFF.

The chain uses TRBV19 and TRBJ1-1; D unresolved. Per the germline V gene, CDR1 is LNHDA and CDR2 is SQIVND (reference sequence). V gave up 6 bases and J gave up 5 bases, with 13 bases separating them. The CDR3 has 13 residues. CDR3 protein: CASRWSDWTEAFF. For the CDR3, the DNA is TGTGCCAGTAGGTGGTCCGACTGGACTGAAGCTTTCTTT.

V gene TRBV28 combines with J gene TRBJ2-6, with TRBD1 matching over 9 bases. J gave up 2 bases and V 4 bases, and 6 bases lay outside the gene matches. The CDR3 spans 17 residues. CDR1 is MDHEN, CDR2 SYDVKM, per germline. CDR3 DNA: TGTGCCAGCAGTTCAGGGACAGGGAATACTGGGGCCAACGTCCTGACTTTC. Translation: CASSSGTGNTGANVLTF.

This chain joins TRBV20-1 and TRBJ1-2; D unclear. The CDR3 sequence is 11 residues long. The ends were cut back, 5 bases at V and 8 bases at J, with 12 bases in the middle. Germline CDR1 DFQATT, CDR2 SNEGSKA (reference sequence). The CDR3 region has the DNA TGCAGTGCTGGCTTGGGGTTCGGCTACACCTTC. Translated: CSAGLGFGYTF.

The rearrangement links TRBV7-2 to TRBJ2-5; 7 nucleotides align to TRBD1. The germline V gene encodes CDR1 SGHTA and CDR2 FQGNSA. The CDR3 contains 14 residues. Trimming removed 5 bases from V and 1 base from J; junction bases left unmatched: 4. This CDR3 is CASSKDRVQETQYF. The CDR3, as DNA: TGTGCCAGCAGCAAAGACAGGGTCCAAGAGACCCAGTACTTC.

Many counts were recorded for this clonotype. The chain has TRBV12-3 or TRBV12-4 and TRBJ2-5; 8 bases fit TRBD2. This CDR3 has 15 residues. J was trimmed by 5 bases and V by 7 bases; bases with no gene match: 12. The CDR3 is CASTKTSVKWETQYF. For the CDR3, the DNA is TGTGCCAGCACCAAGACTAGCGTGAAGTGGGAGACCCAGTACTTC.

This clonotype has a count of ten or more. The chain recombines TRBV6-1 with TRBJ1-2; no definite D call. CDR1 is MNHNS and CDR2 is SASEGT in the germline V gene. CDR3 length: 12 amino acids. Trimming pared 3 bases from V and 5 bases from J, leaving 7 bases between. The DNA for the CDR3 is TGTGCCAGCAGTGACTCGGGTTATGGCTACACCTTC. It codes for CASSDSGYGYTF.

This clonotype was recorded at least ten times. The genes are TRBV6-1 and TRBJ1-6; TRBD1 agrees at 7 bases. Germline CDR1 MNHNS, CDR2 SASEGT. Losses at the gene ends were 4 bases for V and 9 bases for J; bases not matched to a gene: 9. The CDR3 sequence is 15 residues long. CDR3 region: CASSGDGTEVSPLHF. CDR3 sequence (DNA): TGTGCCAGCAGTGGAGATGGGACAGAGGTTTCACCCCTCCACTTT.

There are many counts of this clonotype. The gene calls are TRBV28 and TRBJ2-7; TRBD2 agrees at 9 bases. The CDR3 loop spans 13 amino acids. J lost 4 bases, V lost 7 bases, and 5 bases had no gene match. Germline-derived CDR1 and CDR2 are MDHEN and SYDVKM. DNA of the CDR3: TGTGCCAGCAAGCCTAGCGGGATGTACGAGCAGTACTTC. Translating it yields CASKPSGMYEQYF.

This clonotype was counted at least ten times. This sequence joins TRBV5-8 and TRBJ1-1; D is uncertain. Germline V gene data show CDR1 as SGHTS and CDR2 as YDEGEE. This CDR3 region has 18 residues. V gave up 4 bases and J gave up 1 base, with 23 bases separating them. The CDR3 loop is CASSHEASDQYPNTEAFF. CDR3 nucleotide sequence: TGTGCCAGCAGCCATGAGGCGTCAGATCAATACCCGAACACTGAAGCTTTCTTT.

This clonotype was picked up a small number of times. This rearrangement joins TRBV6-1 to TRBJ2-2, with TRBD2 matching over 15 bases. With V trimmed by 6 bases and J by 7 bases, 12 bases remained unmatched. Germline CDR1 and CDR2: MNHNS and SASEGT. The CDR3 extends over 18 amino acids. The chain's CDR3 is CASRSGLAGGPGGGELFF. The CDR3 DNA follows: TGTGCCAGCAGAAGCGGACTAGCGGGAGGGCCTGGGGGCGGGGAGCTGTTTTTT.